A single sample gave rise to the 18 T cell receptor beta chains below, sequenced in a study of blood T cells in healthy people across ages. A second PCR, run for roughly 7 to 12 cycles, used a sample-barcoded 5' primer plus a J-beta primer mix. TCRdb reprocessed the 5' RACE reads with MiXCR, giving one entry per CDR3 protein. The table records about a million distinct CDR3 sequences, roughly 52% of them present only once. The sample consisted of blood. The receptors were gathered from a man under 40 in good health.

The rearrangement links TRBV6-6 to TRBJ2-4, with 11 nucleotides matching TRBD2. Trimming took 4 bases from V and 0 from J; bases not matched to a gene: 5. This CDR3 has 17 amino acids. CDR1 and CDR2 from the germline V gene are MNHNY and SVGAGI (reference sequence). DNA of the CDR3: TGTGCCAGCAGTTTTCGACTAGCGGGAATAGCCAAAAACATTCAGTACTTC. Protein product: CASSFRLAGIAKNIQYF.

This chain uses TRBV29-1 with TRBJ2-1; no definite D call. CDR1 and CDR2 (germline): SQVTM, ANQGSEA. CDR3 size: 14 residues. V was pared by 0 bases and J by 5 bases, with 11 bases between. CDR3 sequence: CSVEDAGRNNEQFF. As DNA, the CDR3 is TGCAGCGTTGAAGATGCTGGCCGGAACAATGAGCAGTTCTTC.

This chain uses TRBV5-4 with TRBJ1-2, with 8 bases matching TRBD1. V was clipped by 4 bases and J by 3 bases; unmatched bases: 8. The CDR3 runs to 15 residues. The germline gives CDR1 SGHNT, CDR2 YYREEE (reference sequence). The CDR3, as DNA: TGTGCCAGCAGCAGACGACAGGGGCACGACTATGGCTACACCTTC. This translates into CASSRRQGHDYGYTF.

The rearrangement links TRBV15 to TRBJ2-4; D gene unclear. Matching the DNA end better, TRBJ2-7 makes the J call doubtful. From germline, CDR1 is LNHNV and CDR2 YYDKDF (reference sequence). This CDR3 is built from 13 residues. In DNA, the CDR3 is TGTGCCACCAGCAGGGGGATAGAATACGAGCAGTACTTC. Protein product: CATSRGIEYEQYF.

This clonotype was seen only a few times. This rearrangement joins TRBV20-1 to TRBJ2-1; D uncertain. The CDR3 has 12 residues. Trimming took off 6 bases at V and 6 bases at J, with 12 bases between the two ends. Germline loops: CDR1 DFQATT, CDR2 SNEGSKA (reference sequence). CDR3 nucleotides: TGCAGTGCCGGACGGCGCCCCAATGAGCAGTTCTTC. This codes for CSAGRRPNEQFF.

This chain connects TRBV27 to TRBJ2-7; a possible D gene is TRBD1 (5 bases). The CDR3 covers 13 residues. V was cut by 3 bases and J by 6 bases, with 12 bases left in between. Germline V gene data show CDR1 as MNHEY and CDR2 as SMNVEV (reference sequence). The CDR3 protein is CASSFALTVEQYF. The CDR3 DNA reads as TGTGCCAGCAGTTTCGCGTTGACAGTCGAGCAGTACTTC.

This clonotype was observed at least ten times. The chain uses TRBV5-1 and TRBJ2-1; TRBD1 matches at 8 bases. This CDR3 region has 15 residues. V shed 2 bases and J 4 bases; nucleotides not matched to a gene: 5. Per germline, CDR1 SGHRS and CDR2 YFSETQ. The CDR3 DNA reads TGCGCCAGCAGCTTTCAGGGGGCGGGATACAATGAGCAGTTCTTC. Its translation is CASSFQGAGYNEQFF.

The V gene is TRBV12-3 or TRBV12-4, the J gene TRBJ2-1; possibly TRBD1 for D (5 bases). The CDR3 loop spans 15 amino acids. V lost 2 bases and J lost 4, with 12 bases in between. The CDR3 bases are TGTGCCAGCAGTTTAAAATCAGGGCCTTACAATGAGCAGTTCTTC. Amino acids: CASSLKSGPYNEQFF.

V and J are TRBV12-3 or TRBV12-4 and TRBJ1-2, with TRBD1 as a possible D gene (6 bases). V lost 8 bases, J lost 12 bases, and 22 bases lay in between. CDR3 length: 13 amino acids. The CDR3 loop reads CASRDTGTGRDTF. The CDR3 nucleotides are TGTGCCAGCCGGGACACGGGCACAGGTCGCGACACCTTC.

A few counts support this clonotype. The rearrangement joins TRBV15 to TRBJ1-2; D is unresolved. V gave up 1 base and J gave up 2 bases, with 5 bases separating them. From germline, CDR1 is LNHNV and CDR2 YYDKDF (reference sequence). CDR3 length: 13 amino acids. CDR3: CATSRVGNYGYTF. DNA of the CDR3: TGTGCCACCAGCAGAGTCGGGAACTATGGCTACACCTTC.

This clonotype was detected a few times. The chain combines TRBV2 with TRBJ1-6; TRBD1 aligns across 8 bases. The CDR3 is made up of 15 amino acids. V lost 4 bases and J lost 7; bases outside the gene matches: 6. Germline-derived CDR1 and CDR2 are SNHLY and FYNNEI. The CDR3 is CASSGQGLHNSPLHF. CDR3 sequence (DNA): TGTGCCAGCAGTGGACAGGGGCTTCACAATTCACCCCTCCACTTT.

The chain employs TRBV5-1 and TRBJ2-5; D gene ambiguous. This CDR3 region has 12 residues. Germline values: CDR1 SGHRS, CDR2 YFSETQ. V was pared by 5 bases and J by 5 bases, with 10 bases between. The CDR3 DNA reads as TGCGCCAGCAGACAGCCGCAGGAGACCCAGTACTTC. Amino acids: CASRQPQETQYF.

The gene calls are TRBV10-3 and TRBJ2-2; 8 bases map to TRBD1. The V segment lost 11 bases and the J segment 5 bases; nucleotides outside the gene matches: 7. Looked up from germline, CDR1 is ENHRY and CDR2 is SYGVKD. The CDR3 totals 13 residues. This CDR3 reads CAAHRTGTGELFF. DNA for the CDR3: TGTGCCGCCCACCGGACAGGGACCGGGGAGCTGTTTTTT.

The rearrangement joins TRBV7-2 to TRBJ2-3, with D tentatively TRBD2 (6 bases). V gave up 3 bases and J gave up 2 bases, with 15 bases separating them. The V gene's germline CDR1 is SGHTA and CDR2 FQGNSA. This CDR3 is built from 16 residues. CDR3 amino acids: CASSFPGTPHTDTQYF. The CDR3 coding sequence is TGTGCCAGCAGCTTCCCCGGGACTCCCCACACAGATACGCAGTATTTT.

The chain carries TRBV4-1 and TRBJ2-3; weak D call: TRBD1 (5 bases). The V and J ends lost 4 bases and 5 bases respectively, with 16 bases between them. The CDR3 is made up of 15 amino acids. Germline loops: CDR1 MGHRA, CDR2 YSYEKL. The chain's CDR3 is CASSLLQVAQDTQYF. DNA for the CDR3: TGCGCCAGCAGCCTCCTACAGGTGGCACAAGATACGCAGTATTTT.

The CDR3 nucleotides are TGTGCCAGCAGGACCTACAATGAGCAGTACTTC. Protein product: CASRTYNEQYF. The chain combines TRBV12-3 or TRBV12-4 with TRBJ2-1, with no clear D. Gene TRBJ2-7 matches the end of the DNA better, so the J call may be wrong. This CDR3 is 11 amino acids long.

The chain has TRBV9 and TRBJ1-1, with TRBD1 as a possible D gene (6 bases). Deletions cut 3 bases from V and 11 bases from J, with 17 bases between. Germline-derived CDR1 and CDR2 are SGDLS and YYNGEE. The CDR3 contains 13 residues. CDR3 sequence reads: CASSEMTGAAAFF. The CDR3 DNA follows: TGTGCCAGCAGCGAGATGACAGGAGCTGCGGCTTTCTTT.

There are a few counts of this clonotype. The rearrangement uses TRBV20-1 and TRBJ1-2; TRBD1 aligns across 7 bases. The CDR3 is made up of 12 amino acids. With 4 bases clipped from V and 4 bases from J, the junction kept 3 bases outside the gene matches. Germline V gene data show CDR1 as DFQATT and CDR2 as SNEGSKA (reference sequence). The CDR3 DNA is TGCAGTGCTACGGGACAGAGCTATGGCTACACCTTC. Translating it yields CSATGQSYGYTF.